This T cell receptor (beta chain) came from a study of control samples from healthy donors and cancer patients. The CDR3 covers 15 residues. Trimming at V came to 3 bases and at J to 3 bases, leaving 4 bases not matched to a gene. Germline assignment: CDR1 SGHRS and CDR2 YFSETQ. Clones were read by immunoSEQ multiplex PCR, and TCRdb kept only the in-frame ones, dropping some. The sample consists of roughly 100,000 clones, about 89% of them appearing once. The rearrangement joins TRBV5-1 to TRBJ2-7; TRBD1 agrees at 12 bases. The TCR was taken from a man between 60 and 75 years old with lung cancer. Sequencing used PBMCs. DNA for the CDR3: TGCGCCAGCAGCTCCGGGACAGGGGGCCTCTACGAGCAGTACGTC. Protein: CASSSGTGGLYEQYV.